The 15 T cell receptor beta chains below come from one sample, sequenced in a study of vaccination and CD4 T cells after COVID-19. The antigens of these receptors remain unknown. An Oncomine TCR Beta short-read assay was used to sequence the DNA from cultured CD4+ T cells. TCRdb re-called the PCR reads with MiXCR, one entry per CDR3 protein. The table lists 7,000 to 8,000 distinct CDR3 sequences, around 20% of them singletons. The treatment is: roughly ten-day PBMC culture with coronavirus spike peptide pools or control peptides (ViraFEST assay). Sequenced material: CD4+ T cells from blood, cultured in vitro, taken after SARS-CoV-2 vaccination. These receptors all stem from a human donor who had recovered from COVID-19.

This rearrangement joins TRBV6-1 to TRBJ2-7, with 7 bases matching TRBD2. V was clipped by 11 bases and J by 6 bases; unmatched bases: 22. Germline assignment: CDR1 MNHNS and CDR2 SASEGT. The CDR3 totals 16 residues. The CDR3 region is CALGSGGPALGSEQYF. In DNA, the CDR3 is TGTGCCCTCGGCTCGGGGGGACCTGCCTTAGGTTCCGAGCAGTACTTC.

The V gene is TRBV6-5, the J gene TRBJ1-1; D remains unclear. Germline lookup yields CDR1 MNHEY and CDR2 SVGAGI. V lost 4 bases to trimming and J lost 1 base, with 7 bases between them. The CDR3 contains 13 residues. CDR3 protein: CASSSVPNTEAFF. The DNA of the CDR3 is TGTGCCAGCAGTTCCGTCCCGAACACTGAAGCTTTCTTT.

This clonotype is labeled medium-sized. The chain recombines TRBV6-1 with TRBJ1-6, with a tentative D call TRBD1 (5 bases). Per germline, CDR1 MNHNS and CDR2 SASEGT. Trimming stripped 10 bases from V and 7 bases from J, with 14 bases between. The CDR3 runs 13 residues. The CDR3 nucleotides are TGTGCCACCTCCGGGACGGAGAATTCACCCCTCCACTTT. Residues: CATSGTENSPLHF.

This clonotype was counted between two and nine times. V gene TRBV25-1 combines with J gene TRBJ1-1, with TRBD1 matching 7 bases. With V trimmed by 6 bases and J by 2 bases, 3 bases remained unmatched. The CDR3 has 13 amino acids. The germline gives CDR1 MGHDK, CDR2 SYGVNS. CDR3 amino acids: CASSRQGNTEAFF. CDR3 DNA: TGTGCCAGCAGCAGACAGGGAAACACTGAAGCTTTCTTT.

This clonotype was recorded a few times. The chain uses TRBV6-5 and TRBJ1-2, with TRBD1 matching 8 bases. CDR3 length: 11 amino acids. V shed 4 bases, J shed 8 bases, and the junction held 0 bases outside the gene matches. Germline V gives CDR1 MNHEY, CDR2 SVGAGI. The CDR3 bases are TGTGCCAGCAGTTCAGGGGGCGGCTACACCTTC. Protein product: CASSSGGGYTF.

By share, this clonotype ranks as medium-sized. This chain connects TRBV7-2 to TRBJ1-5; 7 bases line up with TRBD1. The CDR3 has 13 amino acids. J gave up 4 bases and V 5 bases, and 2 bases lay outside the gene matches. CDR1 and CDR2 (germline): SGHTA, FQGNSA. The CDR3 nucleotides read TGTGCCAGCAGCATCAGGGGGAATCAGCCCCAGCATTTT. Translating gives CASSIRGNQPQHF. Looking up the rest from reference TRBV7-2 and TRBJ1-5 gives the full variable domain: GAGVSQSPSNKVTEKGKDVELRCDPISGHTALYWYRQSLGQGLEFLIYFQGNSAPDKSGLPSDRFSAERTGGSVSTLTIQRTQQEDSAVYLCASSIRGNQPQHFGDGTRLSIL.

This chain links TRBV2 with TRBJ2-7; D is uncertain. The V end was cut by 10 bases, the J end by 0 bases, with 10 bases between. The CDR3 consists of 12 residues. The germline gives CDR1 SNHLY, CDR2 FYNNEI. In DNA form, the CDR3 reads TGTGCCACTCAGGCGTACTCCTACGAGCAGTACTTC. Protein: CATQAYSYEQYF.

The rearrangement uses TRBV28 and TRBJ1-5; 9 bases align to TRBD1. CDR3 length: 17 amino acids. Trimming cost V 3 bases and J 3 bases; bases outside gene matches: 9. Germline V lookup: CDR1 MDHEN, CDR2 SYDVKM. CDR3 nucleotides: TGTGCCAGCAGTTTTCAAGGGACAGGGAGGGCCAATCAGCCCCAGCATTTT. Its translation is CASSFQGTGRANQPQHF.

The CDR3 DNA follows: TGTGCCAGCTCAGCCGGGACAGGGGACTACGAGCAGTACTTC. Translating gives CASSAGTGDYEQYF. This chain uses TRBV18 with TRBJ2-7; 10 bases are shared with TRBD1. From germline, CDR1 is KGHSH and CDR2 LQKENI. The V segment lost 5 bases and the J segment 3 bases; nucleotides outside the gene matches: 4. The CDR3 length is 14 residues.

This clonotype ranks as medium-sized. This sequence joins TRBV20-1 and TRBJ2-6; 7 bases are a match to TRBD1. Germline lookup yields CDR1 DFQATT and CDR2 SNEGSKA (reference sequence). The V gene end was trimmed by 1 base and the J gene end by 8 bases; junction bases not matched to a gene: 2. There are 13 residues in the CDR3. CDR3: CSARVQGSNVLTF. In DNA, the CDR3 is TGCAGTGCTAGAGTACAGGGGTCCAACGTCCTGACTTTC.

Sample share makes this clonotype medium-sized. This rearrangement joins TRBV24-1 to TRBJ2-7, with TRBD1 matching over 8 bases. The germline gives CDR1 KGHDR, CDR2 SFDVKD. The CDR3 loop spans 16 amino acids. The trim removed 3 bases at V and 0 bases at J, leaving 6 bases unmatched. CDR3 protein: CATSDHTGTGSYEQYF. In DNA, the CDR3 is TGTGCCACCAGTGATCATACCGGGACAGGCTCCTACGAGCAGTACTTC.

V and J are TRBV7-2 and TRBJ2-3; 7 bases align to TRBD1. J gave up 2 bases and V 0 bases, and 5 bases lay outside the gene matches. CDR1 and CDR2 (germline): SGHTA, FQGNSA. This CDR3 contains 16 residues. CDR3 in amino acids: CASSLAPGQATDTQYF. As DNA, the CDR3 is TGTGCCAGCAGCTTAGCCCCTGGACAGGCCACAGATACGCAGTATTTT.

There are a few counts of this clonotype. This rearrangement joins TRBV6-5 to TRBJ2-7; maybe TRBD2 (6 bases). V gave up 8 bases and J gave up 5 bases, with 16 bases separating them. There are 13 residues in the CDR3. Germline V CDR1 and CDR2: MNHEY, SVGAGI. CDR3 in DNA: TGTGCCAGCCGTTTGGGGGGTGCCCACGAGCAGTACTTC. Its protein is CASRLGGAHEQYF.

This clonotype was seen more than once but under ten times. The gene calls are TRBV10-3 and TRBJ1-2; weak D call: TRBD1 (5 bases). This CDR3 is built from 15 residues. The germline V gene encodes CDR1 ENHRY and CDR2 SYGVKD. V dropped 10 bases and J dropped 4 bases, with 22 bases sitting between them. For the CDR3, the DNA is TGTGCCAGTCGGACGGAATTAGGGGTGGTCTATGGCTACACCTTC. This sequence encodes CASRTELGVVYGYTF.

This clonotype was detected a few times. This chain joins TRBV7-2 and TRBJ2-7, with D uncertain. V lost 2 bases and J 0 bases, leaving 11 bases between the germline ends. Germline V gene lookup returns CDR1 SGHTA and CDR2 FQGNSA. The CDR3 has 15 amino acids. In DNA form, the CDR3 reads TGTGCCAGCAGCTTACGTTTCGTGAGCTCCTACGAGCAGTACTTC. It specifies CASSLRFVSSYEQYF.